Listed below are T cell receptor beta chains from one sample, sequenced in a study of identical twins. Via MiXCR, TCRdb re-called the 5' RACE reads, giving one row per CDR3 protein. The sample yields about 250,000 distinct CDR3 sequences, 11% to 15% seen once. The specimen sequenced was memory (CD45RO+) T cells sorted from blood. The receptors stem from a young woman in good health. The CDR3 runs from the conserved cysteine through the conserved F or W. The D gene is left open where the match is weak. Part of the rows lack a size; the others show once, few, many or a class for expanded clones.

J: TRBJ2-2; D: NA; size: NA; length: 16; V: TRBV5-1; CDR3: CASSLALGRATGELFF; DNA: TGCGCCAGCAGCTTGGCCTTGGGGCGTGCGACCGGGGAGCTGTTTTTT
J: TRBJ2-3; D: TRBD2; size: NA; length: 17; V: TRBV20-1; CDR3: CSAPPGRGGSYTDTQYF; DNA: TGCAGTGCTCCCCCTGGGCGCGGGGGGAGCTACACAGATACGCAGTATTTT
J: TRBJ1-1; D: TRBD1; size: few; length: 14; V: TRBV6-1; CDR3: CASRFRGQNTEAFF; DNA: TGTGCCAGCAGGTTCAGGGGGCAGAACACTGAAGCTTTCTTT
J: TRBJ1-4; D: NA; size: many; length: 14; V: TRBV7-9; CDR3: CASRNRDGDEKLFF; DNA: TGTGCCAGCAGGAACCGGGACGGTGATGAAAAACTGTTTTTT
J: TRBJ1-1; D: NA; size: few; length: 14; V: TRBV10-3; CDR3: CAISEGGFGTEAFF; DNA: TGTGCCATCAGTGAGGGGGGGTTTGGCACTGAAGCTTTCTTT
J: TRBJ2-1; D: TRBD2; size: many; length: 15; V: TRBV2; CDR3: CASRVGLAAYNEQFF; DNA: TGTGCCAGCAGGGTAGGACTAGCGGCTTACAATGAGCAGTTCTTC
J: TRBJ1-5; D: NA; size: many; length: 13; V: TRBV12-3/TRBV12-4; CDR3: CASSSGMGQPQHF; DNA: TGTGCCAGCAGTTCAGGGATGGGTCAGCCCCAGCATTTT
J: TRBJ2-5; D: TRBD2; size: NA; length: 14; V: TRBV5-1; CDR3: CASSQGTSRETQYF; DNA: TGCGCCAGCAGCCAGGGGACTAGCAGAGAGACCCAGTACTTC
J: TRBJ2-1; D: TRBD1; size: NA; length: 14; V: TRBV5-1; CDR3: CASSLGGSGMEQFF; DNA: TGCGCCAGCAGCTTAGGGGGCTCTGGGATGGAGCAGTTCTTC
J: TRBJ2-3; D: NA; size: many; length: 14; V: TRBV7-9; CDR3: CASSPERGTDTQYF; DNA: TGTGCCAGCAGCCCGGAGCGGGGCACAGATACGCAGTATTTT
J: TRBJ1-2; D: NA; size: NA; length: 19; V: TRBV12-3/TRBV12-4; CDR3: CASSLRGVGASPFLDGYTF; DNA: TGTGCCAGCAGTTTAAGAGGGGTTGGGGCGAGCCCCTTCTTAGATGGCTACACCTTC
J: TRBJ2-4; D: TRBD1; size: few; length: 15; V: TRBV20-1; CDR3: CSASRLRTGKNIQYF; DNA: TGCAGTGCTAGCCGTCTCAGGACAGGGAAAAACATTCAGTACTTC
J: TRBJ2-5; D: NA; size: NA; length: 12; V: TRBV15; CDR3: CATSRDGETQYF; DNA: TGTGCCACCAGCAGAGATGGGGAGACCCAGTACTTC
J: TRBJ1-1; D: NA; size: NA; length: 12; V: TRBV7-9; CDR3: CASSWSNTEAFF; DNA: TGTGCCAGCAGTTGGTCGAACACTGAAGCTTTCTTT
J: TRBJ1-1; D: TRBD1; size: many; length: 13; V: TRBV15; CDR3: CATNDRVKAEAFF; DNA: TGTGCCACCAACGACAGGGTGAAGGCTGAAGCTTTCTTT
J: TRBJ2-5; D: NA; size: few; length: 12; V: TRBV2; CDR3: CASKGTSETQYF; DNA: TGTGCCAGCAAAGGGACTTCCGAGACCCAGTACTTC
J: TRBJ2-1; D: NA; size: NA; length: 13; V: TRBV19; CDR3: CASSQAGRWAHFF; DNA: TGTGCCAGTAGTCAGGCGGGGCGGTGGGCGCATTTCTTC
J: TRBJ2-2; D: NA; size: NA; length: 15; V: TRBV18; CDR3: CASSPQRMNTGELFF; DNA: TGTGCCAGCTCACCACAACGGATGAACACCGGGGAGCTGTTTTTT
J: TRBJ2-1; D: NA; size: NA; length: 15; V: TRBV20-1; CDR3: CSARDGGGTGNEQFF; DNA: TGCAGTGCTAGAGATGGGGGCGGGACCGGGAATGAGCAGTTCTTC
J: TRBJ2-1; D: TRBD2; size: few; length: 15; V: TRBV10-3; CDR3: CAISITSGDYNEQFF; DNA: TGTGCCATCAGCATAACTAGCGGGGACTACAATGAGCAGTTCTTC
J: TRBJ2-7; D: TRBD2; size: NA; length: 14; V: TRBV12-3/TRBV12-4; CDR3: CASGVAGLADEQYF; DNA: TGTGCCAGCGGGGTCGCGGGACTAGCGGACGAGCAGTACTTC
J: TRBJ2-7; D: NA; size: NA; length: 13; V: TRBV29-1; CDR3: CSVHLASTYEQYF; DNA: TGCAGCGTCCACCTGGCTTCCACGTACGAGCAGTACTTC
J: TRBJ2-7; D: NA; size: NA; length: 12; V: TRBV29-1; CDR3: CSVAAGDYEQYF; DNA: TGCAGCGTGGCCGCCGGGGACTACGAGCAGTACTTC
J: TRBJ1-1; D: NA; size: many; length: 13; V: TRBV6-5; CDR3: CASSYSGGTRAFF; DNA: TGTGCCAGCAGTTATAGCGGGGGGACGAGAGCTTTCTTT
J: TRBJ2-5; D: TRBD2; size: NA; length: 17; V: TRBV7-2; CDR3: CASSLLGLALEQETQYF; DNA: TGTGCCAGCAGCTTATTGGGACTAGCGCTTGAACAAGAGACCCAGTACTTC
J: TRBJ2-7; D: NA; size: few; length: 14; V: TRBV19; CDR3: CASSFSSSSYEQYF; DNA: TGTGCCAGTAGTTTCAGCTCTAGCTCCTACGAGCAGTACTTC
J: TRBJ2-2; D: TRBD2; size: few; length: 16; V: TRBV11-2; CDR3: CASSFAAGGYTGELFF; DNA: TGTGCCAGCAGCTTTGCAGCGGGAGGTTACACCGGGGAGCTGTTTTTT
J: TRBJ2-1; D: TRBD2; size: NA; length: 16; V: TRBV18; CDR3: CASSPHSSGGYNEQFF; DNA: TGTGCCAGCTCACCCCACTCTAGCGGGGGCTACAATGAGCAGTTCTTC
J: TRBJ1-1; D: NA; size: NA; length: 10; V: TRBV20-1; CDR3: CSAVKSEAFF; DNA: TGCAGTGCCGTTAAGTCCGAAGCTTTCTTT
J: TRBJ2-1; D: TRBD2; size: many; length: 11; V: TRBV10-3; CDR3: CATAAGDEQFF; DNA: TGTGCCACCGCAGCGGGAGATGAGCAGTTCTTC
J: TRBJ2-5; D: NA; size: NA; length: 11; V: TRBV10-2; CDR3: CASRYQETQYF; DNA: TGCGCCAGCAGGTACCAAGAGACCCAGTACTTC
J: TRBJ2-5; D: TRBD2; size: NA; length: 14; V: TRBV20-1; CDR3: CSAWISGATETQYF; DNA: TGCAGTGCTTGGATTAGCGGGGCCACGGAGACCCAGTACTTC
J: TRBJ2-5; D: TRBD2; size: many; length: 15; V: TRBV6-2/TRBV6-3; CDR3: CASSLLTSPRETQYF; DNA: TGTGCCAGCAGTTTACTGACTAGCCCTCGGGAGACCCAGTACTTC
J: TRBJ1-1; D: NA; size: few; length: 15; V: TRBV9; CDR3: CASSVEGQGGSEAFF; DNA: TGTGCCAGCAGCGTAGAGGGGCAGGGTGGGTCTGAAGCTTTCTTT
J: TRBJ2-7; D: NA; size: few; length: 13; V: TRBV30; CDR3: CAWSVRIAHEQYF; DNA: TGTGCCTGGAGTGTAAGGATCGCCCACGAGCAGTACTTC
J: TRBJ2-5; D: TRBD1; size: many; length: 12; V: TRBV20-1; CDR3: CSANRGQETQYF; DNA: TGCAGTGCTAACAGGGGGCAAGAGACCCAGTACTTC
J: TRBJ2-5; D: NA; size: many; length: 17; V: TRBV3-1; CDR3: CASRDPTAGLHQETQYF; DNA: TGTGCCAGCAGGGACCCTACTGCGGGGCTACACCAAGAGACCCAGTACTTC
J: TRBJ2-5; D: TRBD2; size: NA; length: 14; V: TRBV10-3; CDR3: CAISDSGGVETQYF; DNA: TGTGCCATCAGTGATTCGGGAGGCGTCGAGACCCAGTACTTC
J: TRBJ2-3; D: TRBD1; size: few; length: 13; V: TRBV30; CDR3: CAWGQAGVNTQYF; DNA: TGTGCCTGGGGACAGGCCGGGGTAAATACGCAGTATTTT
J: TRBJ1-1; D: NA; size: few; length: 15; V: TRBV4-2; CDR3: CASSQDRTKNTEAFF; DNA: TGTGCCAGCAGCCAAGATCGGACAAAGAACACTGAAGCTTTCTTT
J: TRBJ2-1; D: TRBD2; size: few; length: 16; V: TRBV7-2; CDR3: CASSLRSGAIYNEQFF; DNA: TGTGCCAGCAGCTTAAGGAGCGGGGCCATCTACAATGAGCAGTTCTTC
J: TRBJ2-2; D: NA; size: NA; length: 13; V: TRBV6-2/TRBV6-3; CDR3: CASKGRNTGELFF; DNA: TGTGCCAGCAAGGGACGCAACACCGGGGAGCTGTTTTTT
J: TRBJ2-6; D: NA; size: few; length: 14; V: TRBV6-1; CDR3: CASSEGSGANVLTF; DNA: TGTGCCAGCAGCGAAGGCTCTGGGGCCAACGTCCTGACTTTC
J: TRBJ2-2; D: NA; size: few; length: 13; V: TRBV5-4; CDR3: CASSFTSTGELFF; DNA: TGTGCCAGCAGCTTCACAAGCACCGGGGAGCTGTTTTTT
J: TRBJ1-2; D: TRBD1; size: NA; length: 13; V: TRBV2; CDR3: CASSQTGVYGYTF; DNA: TGTGCCAGCAGTCAGACAGGGGTATATGGCTACACCTTC
J: TRBJ2-1; D: TRBD1; size: few; length: 15; V: TRBV6-1; CDR3: CASSRQGNAYNEQFF; DNA: TGTGCCAGCAGTCGACAGGGTAATGCCTACAATGAGCAGTTCTTC
J: TRBJ2-7; D: NA; size: NA; length: 14; V: TRBV19; CDR3: CASSIIIGPYEQYF; DNA: TGTGCCAGTAGTATTATTATAGGACCCTACGAGCAGTACTTC